Here is one T cell receptor beta chain with its context. The same CDR3 arises from other DNA sequences in this sample as well. Replicate PCRs from sorted subsets contained roughly 200 ng DNA, which is roughly 30,000 T cell genomes. Method: immunoSEQ multiplex PCR; TCRdb's copy keeps in-frame clones and lacks some. The sample carries about 820,000 clones, almost 95% recorded once. The data were taken from a study of shared clonotypes between healthy human individuals. Study details: Plates per donor: three CD4 naive, three CD4 memory, two CD8 naive, one CD8 memory.

Terminally differentiated effector memory CD45RA+ cells were left out of the naive CD8 fraction, which was CD45RO-negative and positively selected for CCR7. The study enrolled healthy HIV-negative adults without recent acute infections or vaccinations as donors. CDR1 and CDR2 from the germline V gene are SGHNT and YENEEA. The CDR3 covers 15 residues. V lost 4 bases, J lost 4 bases, and 6 bases stayed unmatched. Sequencing was done on a sample of naive CD8+ T cells sorted from blood. This TCR was sampled from a man in his thirties or forties in good health. The rearrangement joins TRBV11-3 to TRBJ2-1, with 8 bases aligning to TRBD1. The CDR3 reads CASSSRDRTYNEQFF. In DNA, the CDR3 is TGTGCCAGCAGCTCCCGGGACAGGACGTACAATGAGCAGTTCTTC.